Sequencing of this TCR beta chain was carried out in a study of cytomegalovirus exposure and HLA in healthy donors. Primers for the PCR totalled 60 Vbeta and 13 Jbeta. Authors' methods: Later analysis identified tens of millions of unique TCR beta chains, 10 million to 12 million shared. TCRdb's copy holds only in-frame clones and misses some; the assay was immunoSEQ multiplex PCR. D and trimming were read from the DNA, whereas the V and J calls and clone size are those reported in that table. The sample consists of about 200,000 clones, roughly 83% of them appearing once. From germline, CDR1 is MNHEY and CDR2 SMNVEV (reference sequence). V was clipped by 3 bases and J by 5 bases; unmatched bases: 12. This CDR3 contains 17 residues.

J is TRBJ2-5 and V is TRBV27; 10 bases fit TRBD2. This clonotype was obtained from a male donor in good health and CMV-seropositive. Material: PBMCs. The DNA for the CDR3 is TGTGCCAGCAGTTTCGCTAGCGGGGGAGTAATGGGGGAGACCCAGTACTTC. It codes for CASSFASGGVMGETQYF.